A selection of T cell receptor beta chains follows, all from one sample in a study of cytomegalovirus exposure and HLA in healthy donors. Produced via immunoSEQ multiplex PCR; TCRdb's table is partial and in-frame only. Here the sample spans 110,000 to 150,000 clones, about 90% being singletons. Material: PBMCs. The receptor source for this set is a man aged 18 to 30 in good health and CMV-seronegative. CDR3s include the opening cysteine and the closing phenylalanine or tryptophan. The D gene is left open where the match is weak. Where a row states a size, it is once, few, many or the class of an expanded clone; other rows omit it.

-,TRBJ2-4,TRBV2,-,10,CASSLNIQYF,TGTGCCAGCAGTCTGAACATTCAGTACTTC
few,TRBJ1-3,TRBV10-3,TRBD1,13,CASGTASGNTIYF,TGTGCCTCCGGGACAGCCTCTGGAAACACCATATATTTT
-,TRBJ2-7,TRBV14,TRBD2,18,CASSQDPGLADSSYEQYF,TGTGCCAGCAGCCAAGATCCGGGACTAGCGGATAGCTCCTACGAGCAGTACTTC
few,TRBJ2-5,TRBV12-5,TRBD1,15,CASGLGTGTQETQYF,TGTGCTAGTGGTTTGGGGACAGGGACCCAAGAGACCCAGTACTTC
-,TRBJ2-3,TRBV2,TRBD2,15,CASSESGGSADTQYF,TGTGCCAGCAGTGAGAGCGGGGGTTCGGCAGATACGCAGTATTTT
-,TRBJ2-5,TRBV28,TRBD2,16,CASSLALAGVSETQYF,TGTGCCAGCAGTTTGGCCCTAGCGGGAGTTTCAGAGACCCAGTACTTC
-,TRBJ2-3,TRBV11-2,TRBD1,15,CASSPTGVSTDTQYF,TGTGCCAGCAGCCCAACAGGGGTCAGCACAGATACGCAGTATTTT
once,TRBJ2-1,TRBV5-1,TRBD2,15,CASSVASGGYNEQFF,TGCGCCAGCAGCGTGGCTAGCGGGGGCTACAATGAGCAGTTCTTC
once,TRBJ1-2,TRBV15,TRBD1,16,CATSGYRDRGNYGYTF,TGTGCCACCAGCGGATACCGGGACAGGGGTAACTATGGCTACACCTTC
-,TRBJ1-4,TRBV7-9,TRBD1,15,CASSPGQGEREKLFF,TGTGCCAGCAGTCCAGGACAGGGGGAGCGCGAAAAACTGTTTTTT
-,TRBJ2-7,TRBV9,-,14,CASSAEVGIYEQYF,TGTGCCAGCAGCGCCGAGGTCGGTATATACGAGCAGTACTTC
-,TRBJ1-1,TRBV7-9,TRBD1,13,CASSLSRGPGAFF,TGTGCCAGCAGCTTGTCCAGGGGGCCTGGAGCTTTCTTT
-,TRBJ1-6,TRBV6-5,TRBD1,13,CASGDRDGSPLHF,TGTGCCAGCGGGGACAGGGATGGATCACCCCTCCACTTT
once,TRBJ1-3,TRBV7-9,-,19,CASSSRRSGGEVSGNTIYF,TGTGCCAGCAGCTCCCGCCGGTCCGGAGGTGAAGTCTCTGGAAACACCATATATTTT
-,TRBJ2-5,TRBV15,TRBD2,15,CATRYSLARRETQYF,TGTGCCACCCGCTACTCACTAGCGAGACGGGAGACCCAGTACTTC
-,TRBJ2-2,TRBV6-5,-,16,CASSYSAGANTGELFF,TGTGCCAGCAGTTACTCGGCAGGGGCGAACACCGGGGAGCTGTTTTTT
-,TRBJ2-1,TRBV7-9,TRBD1,16,CASSFDRGIVYNEQFF,TGTGCCAGCAGCTTCGACAGGGGGATTGTCTACAATGAGCAGTTCTTC
-,TRBJ2-1,TRBV9,-,15,CASSVRDSSYNEQFF,TGTGCCAGCAGCGTGCGGGACTCTTCCTACAATGAGCAGTTCTTC
-,TRBJ2-3,TRBV18,-,15,CASSPQQVRTDTQYF,TGTGCCAGCTCACCCCAACAGGTCCGCACAGATACGCAGTATTTT
once,TRBJ1-5,TRBV6-1,-,13,CASREYSNQPQHF,TGTGCCAGCAGGGAATATAGCAATCAGCCCCAGCATTTT
few,TRBJ1-5,TRBV11-2,TRBD1,15,CASSLEWDSNQPQHF,TGTGCCAGCAGCTTAGAATGGGACAGTAATCAGCCCCAGCATTTT
-,TRBJ2-3,TRBV29-1,TRBD2,14,CSVERGAVTDTQYF,TGCAGCGTGGAGCGGGGGGCGGTCACAGATACGCAGTATTTT
-,TRBJ2-7,TRBV6-5,TRBD1,15,CASSYIGTGGDEQYF,TGTGCCAGCAGTTACATCGGGACAGGGGGCGACGAGCAGTACTTC
-,TRBJ1-5,TRBV15,-,15,CATSRDRQGNQPQHF,TGTGCCACCAGCAGAGATAGGCAGGGCAATCAGCCCCAGCATTTT
once,TRBJ2-7,TRBV2,TRBD2,18,CASSQDSLAGANVYEQYF,TGTGCCAGCAGTCAAGACTCCTTAGCGGGAGCCAACGTTTACGAGCAGTACTTC
-,TRBJ2-6,TRBV4-3,-,19,CASSQGRGDSYSGANVLTF,TGCGCCAGCAGCCAAGGCAGGGGCGACTCGTACTCTGGGGCCAACGTCCTGACTTTC
-,TRBJ2-2,TRBV19,-,13,CASSQQGGGELFF,TGTGCCAGTAGTCAACAGGGAGGGGGGGAGCTGTTTTTT
-,TRBJ2-7,TRBV11-2,-,12,CASSGAGYEQYF,TGTGCCAGCAGCGGCGCAGGCTACGAGCAGTACTTC
-,TRBJ2-7,TRBV2,-,14,CASSQTPGVYEQYF,TGTGCCAGCAGTCAGACCCCGGGGGTCTACGAGCAGTACTTC
-,TRBJ2-7,TRBV27,-,13,CATSSDGSYEQYF,TGTGCCACCTCATCCGACGGGTCCTACGAGCAGTACTTC
once,TRBJ2-2,TRBV19,TRBD2,18,CASSITPLAGGYTGELFF,TGTGCCAGTAGTATAACCCCTCTAGCGGGGGGGTACACCGGGGAGCTGTTTTTT
once,TRBJ1-4,TRBV27,-,13,CASSSPEGEKLFF,TGTGCCAGCAGTTCTCCCGAGGGAGAAAAACTGTTTTTT
-,TRBJ2-1,TRBV30,TRBD2,15,CAWSHGTSGPNEQFF,TGTGCCTGGAGTCACGGGACTAGCGGGCCCAATGAGCAGTTCTTC
-,TRBJ1-1,TRBV11-2,-,13,CASSPQANTEAFF,TGTGCCAGCAGCCCACAGGCGAACACTGAAGCTTTCTTT
-,TRBJ2-3,TRBV9,TRBD2,15,CASSVGGTNTDTQYF,TGTGCCAGCAGCGTTGGCGGGACTAACACAGATACGCAGTATTTT
-,TRBJ2-2,TRBV27,-,13,CASSLGGAWELFF,TGTGCCAGCAGTTTGGGCGGGGCTTGGGAGCTGTTTTTT
-,TRBJ2-7,TRBV18,TRBD1,14,CASSPDRGEDEQYF,TGTGCCAGCTCACCCGACAGGGGAGAGGACGAGCAGTACTTC
-,TRBJ1-5,TRBV7-2,-,14,CASSLNRVNQPQHF,TGTGCCAGCAGCCTAAACAGGGTCAATCAGCCCCAGCATTTT
-,TRBJ2-1,TRBV11-2,-,19,CASSLILRRPRGPRREQFF,TGTGCCAGCAGCTTAATCCTTCGGCGCCCCCGCGGGCCCAGACGTGAGCAGTTCTTC
-,TRBJ2-1,TRBV7-7,TRBD2,16,CASSLFGLAGPNEQFF,TGTGCCAGCAGCCTCTTTGGACTAGCAGGACCTAACGAGCAGTTCTTC
-,TRBJ2-7,TRBV28,-,11,CASTSSYEQYF,TGTGCCAGCACTAGCTCCTACGAGCAGTACTTC
many,TRBJ2-2,TRBV4-3,TRBD1,15,CASSLQGAQGGELFF,TGCGCCAGCAGCCTCCAGGGGGCGCAAGGCGGGGAGCTGTTTTTT
-,TRBJ1-1,TRBV28,-,11,CASTGRTEAFF,TGTGCCAGCACAGGGAGGACTGAAGCTTTCTTT
few,TRBJ2-7,TRBV5-1,TRBD2,17,CASSFLPNSGSTYEQYF,TGCGCCAGCAGCTTCCTCCCGAACAGCGGGAGTACGTACGAGCAGTACTTC
-,TRBJ2-2,TRBV6-5,TRBD1,15,CASSLFSGGTGELFF,TGTGCCAGCAGCCTCTTCTCAGGGGGCACCGGGGAGCTGTTTTTT
-,TRBJ2-7,TRBV28,-,13,CASSFVGHYEQYF,TGTGCCAGCAGTTTTGTGGGGCACTACGAGCAGTACTTC
-,TRBJ2-7,TRBV5-6,-,16,CASSPSGAMSSYEQYF,TGTGCCAGCAGCCCCTCAGGGGCCATGAGCTCCTACGAGCAGTACTTC
-,TRBJ2-3,TRBV4-1,TRBD2,17,CASSQELASGGADTQYF,TGCGCCAGCAGCCAAGAGTTGGCTAGCGGGGGGGCGGATACGCAGTATTTT
few,TRBJ2-7,TRBV15,TRBD1,15,CATRAGTGVSYEQYF,TGTGCCACCAGAGCTGGGACAGGGGTTTCCTACGAGCAGTACTTC
-,TRBJ1-1,TRBV30,TRBD1,14,CAWSVGGANTEAFF,TGTGCCTGGAGTGTAGGGGGCGCGAACACTGAAGCTTTCTTT
few,TRBJ2-2,TRBV19,-,14,CASSPGQFTGELFF,TGTGCCAGTAGTCCCGGACAGTTCACCGGGGAGCTGTTTTTT
-,TRBJ2-7,TRBV9,TRBD2,16,CASSVGPTSGSYEQYF,TGTGCCAGCAGCGTAGGTCCGACTAGCGGTTCATACGAGCAGTACTTC
-,TRBJ2-1,TRBV10-1,TRBD2,15,CASSEGASGNNEQFF,TGCGCCAGCAGTGAAGGGGCTAGCGGAAACAATGAGCAGTTCTTC
-,TRBJ1-1,TRBV5-4,-,14,CASSSRVTDTEAFF,TGTGCCAGCAGCTCGCGGGTTACGGACACTGAAGCTTTCTTT